The 10 T cell receptor beta chains below come from one sample, sequenced in a study of T cell repertoires in cytomegalovirus infection. TCRdb re-analysed the reads in MiXCR, keeping a single row per CDR3 protein. The profile shows roughly 920,000 distinct CDR3 sequences, 31% of them singletons. For these receptors, no antigen is known. The material was cultured CD8+ T cells from PBMCs, obtained from culture after CMV antigen stimulation. All receptors derive from a human donor in good health (CMV status not recorded). Some clones in this sample may be carry-over from other donors' samples.

In its sample, this clonotype was seen a few times. The V call is TRBV6-2 or TRBV6-3, the J call TRBJ1-2; tentative D call: TRBD1 (6 bases). Germline CDR1 reads MNHEY; CDR2 reads SVGEGT. With 6 bases removed from V and 4 bases from J, the gap between germline ends came to 15 bases. This CDR3 contains 14 residues. The CDR3 sequence: CASRQRTARYGYTF. CDR3 DNA sequence: TGTGCCAGCAGACAACGGACAGCCCGCTATGGCTACACCTTC.

The sample holds many counts of this clonotype. This chain's CDR3 is CASSLYGGETEAFF. The CDR3, as DNA: TGTGCCAGCAGCTTATATGGGGGAGAGACTGAAGCTTTCTTT. This chain connects TRBV7-8 to TRBJ1-1; a weak D match, TRBD1 (5 bases). Per the germline V gene, CDR1 is SGHVS and CDR2 is FQNEAQ. The length of the CDR3 is 14 residues. V lost 2 bases and J lost 5, with 12 bases in between.

This clonotype was seen many times. J is TRBJ1-5 and V is TRBV7-8, with D possibly being TRBD1 (5 bases). The germline gives CDR1 SGHVS, CDR2 FQNEAQ. The CDR3 runs 17 residues. V was clipped by 8 bases and J by 0 bases, with 20 bases between them. The CDR3 protein is CASYFGTDFYSNQPQHF. CDR3 nucleotide sequence: TGTGCCAGCTATTTCGGGACGGACTTTTATAGCAATCAGCCCCAGCATTTT.

This clonotype was observed a few times. The V and J genes are TRBV7-9 and TRBJ2-7; the D call may be TRBD1 or TRBD2 (5 bases each). Germline V gene data show CDR1 as SEHNR and CDR2 as FQNEAQ (reference sequence). The V gene lost 2 bases and the J gene lost 4 bases, with 15 bases spanning the gap. The CDR3 length is 15 residues. CDR3 nucleotide sequence: TGTGCCAGCAGCTTAAGGGACCGAGGCACTTACGAGCAGTACTTC. Translation: CASSLRDRGTYEQYF.

This clonotype was observed a handful of times. The chain carries TRBV6-5 and TRBJ1-1; 10 positions match TRBD1. Trimming took 4 bases from V and 1 from J; bases not matched to a gene: 12. Per germline, CDR1 MNHEY and CDR2 SVGAGI. The CDR3 length is 18 residues. DNA for the CDR3: TGTGCCAGCAGTTTTGCTTTCGGGACAGGGGCCTCGAACACTGAAGCTTTCTTT. Protein sequence: CASSFAFGTGASNTEAFF.

This clonotype was counted at least ten times. The chain combines TRBV11-1 with TRBJ2-7; D not certain. CDR1 and CDR2 (germline): SGHAT, FQDESV (reference sequence). V shed 5 bases and J shed 1 base, with 12 bases lying between them. The length of the CDR3 is 14 residues. The DNA for the CDR3 is TGTGCCAGCAGCCCAGACGAGGTTTCCTACGAGCAGTACGTC. Its translation: CASSPDEVSYEQYV.

The V gene is TRBV2, the J gene TRBJ2-2, with D uncertain. With 10 bases removed from V and 6 bases from J, the gap between germline ends came to 12 bases. Germline CDR1 SNHLY, CDR2 FYNNEI. The CDR3 is made up of 12 amino acids. This CDR3 reads CATLVGSGELFF. The DNA for the CDR3 is TGTGCCACCCTTGTGGGGTCCGGGGAGCTGTTTTTT.

The chain couples TRBV25-1 to TRBJ2-6, with 8 positions matching TRBD1. This CDR3 has 19 amino acids. V dropped 4 bases and J dropped 1; count of bases not matched to a gene: 12. Germline loops: CDR1 MGHDK, CDR2 SYGVNS. The CDR3 here is CASSGEQGDLGSGANVLTF. CDR3 DNA sequence: TGTGCCAGCAGTGGGGAACAGGGGGATCTCGGGTCTGGGGCCAACGTCCTGACTTTC.

The gene calls are TRBV6-6 and TRBJ1-5, with D hard to call. CDR1 and CDR2 from the germline V gene are MNHNY and SVGAGI (reference sequence). The CDR3 contains 16 residues. With 0 bases removed from V and 0 bases from J, the gap between germline ends came to 9 bases. The DNA of the CDR3 is TGTGCCAGCAGTTACTCGAACAGTTATAGCAATCAGCCCCAGCATTTT. Protein product: CASSYSNSYSNQPQHF.

This sequence joins TRBV6-1 and TRBJ2-7; D not certain. V was cut by 6 bases and J by 0 bases, with 12 bases left in between. CDR3 length: 14 residues. CDR1 MNHNS and CDR2 SASEGT come from the germline V gene. DNA for the CDR3: TGTGCCAGCAGCTCAGGACGTAACTCCTACGAGCAGTACGTC. This encodes CASSSGRNSYEQYV.